This TCR beta chain is drawn from a study of metastatic and nonmetastatic thyroid tumors. About the research overall: Malignant and benign thyroid patients had repertoires compared in peripheral blood and tumor or nodule tissue.

CDR1 and CDR2 from the germline V gene are SGHTA and FQGTGA. V lost 2 bases to trimming and J lost 5 bases, with 7 bases between them. The length of the CDR3 is 13 residues. Thyroid surgery had not been preceded by any treatment in any patient. TCRdb reprocessed the PCR reads using MiXCR. This table holds over 15,000 clones, 29% found once. This receptor was identified in a female donor with papillary thyroid cancer or a benign thyroid nodule (not recorded which). Some clones in this sample may be carry-over from other donors' samples. This chain connects TRBV7-3 to TRBJ1-5; D gene ambiguous. Input material: tumor tissue. CDR3 sequence (DNA): TGTGCCAGCAGCTTAGCATTGGATCAGCCCCAGCATTTT. Residues: CASSLALDQPQHF.